The 13 T cell receptor beta chains given below trace back to one sample, sequenced in a study of vaccination effects on CD4 cells after COVID-19. The method was immunoSEQ multiplex PCR; TCRdb's version includes in-frame clones alone and lacks a portion of them. The repertoire holds around 40,000 clones, with approximately 71% as singletons. The antigens these receptors bind are not known. Investigators separated out CD4+ T cells once about eleven days of culture had passed. The source material was CD4+ T cells from PBMCs cultured without peptide, sampled before COVID-19 vaccination. The receptors stem from a human donor who received a COVID-19 vaccine.

The rearrangement uses TRBV6-5 and TRBJ1-1; D gene unclear. The V and J ends lost 6 bases and 6 bases respectively, with 14 bases between them. Germline CDR1 and CDR2: MNHEY and SVGAGI. The CDR3 loop spans 13 amino acids. CDR3 DNA: TGTGCCAGCAGATATTCGGGGTCCCCTGAAGCTTTCTTT. Its translation is CASRYSGSPEAFF.

V usage is TRBV28 and J usage is TRBJ2-5, with a possible D match to TRBD1 (5 bases). V lost 7 bases and J 5 bases, leaving 11 bases between the germline ends. The CDR3 has 12 amino acids. The germline CDR1 and CDR2 sequences are MDHEN and SYDVKM. This CDR3 is CASTTDSETQYF. CDR3 DNA sequence: TGTGCCAGCACCACCGACAGTGAGACCCAGTACTTC.

This clone was recorded once. J is TRBJ1-3 and V is TRBV9; D remains ambiguous. The CDR3 has 14 residues. Germline loops: CDR1 SGDLS, CDR2 YYNGEE. V was pared by 0 bases and J by 4 bases, with 8 bases between. DNA for the CDR3: TGTGCCAGCAGCGTAGGTAGATCCGGAAACACCATATATTTT. This sequence encodes CASSVGRSGNTIYF.

The chain carries TRBV6-2 or TRBV6-3 and TRBJ1-1; TRBD1 is a possible D gene (5 bases). Trimming left V 5 bases short and J 8 bases short, with 9 bases between. Germline CDR1 is MNHEY and CDR2 is SVGEGT. The CDR3 length is 11 residues. The CDR3 DNA is TGTGCCAGCAGTCGCCAGGGAGAAGCTTTCTTT. Encoded protein: CASSRQGEAFF.

This clone came up a few times. This sequence joins TRBV5-1 and TRBJ1-1, with a tentative D call TRBD1 (5 bases). Germline CDR1 is SGHRS and CDR2 is YFSETQ. This CDR3 has 14 residues. Trimming shortened V by 0 bases and J by 4 bases, and 10 bases separated the two germline ends. The DNA of the CDR3 is TGCGCCAGCAGCTTGGCGGGGACGGGCACTGAAGCTTTCTTT. Residues: CASSLAGTGTEAFF.

This clone was counted a single time. The chain couples TRBV27 to TRBJ1-3, with 7 bases that match TRBD1. CDR1 is MNHEY, CDR2 SMNVEV, per germline (reference sequence). J gave up 3 bases and V 4 bases, and 6 bases lay outside the gene matches. The CDR3 has 15 residues. CDR3: CASSSAGTVGNTIYF. The CDR3 nucleotides read TGTGCCAGCAGTTCCGCCGGGACAGTTGGAAACACCATATATTTT.

The chain links TRBV13 to TRBJ2-7, with TRBD2 identical over 11 bases. CDR1 PRHDT and CDR2 FYEKMQ come from the germline V gene (reference sequence). V dropped 2 bases and J dropped 0; count of bases not matched to a gene: 6. The CDR3 sequence is 17 residues long. The CDR3: CASSLKGLADSSYEQYF. Here the CDR3 DNA reads TGTGCCAGCAGCTTAAAGGGACTAGCGGATAGCTCCTACGAGCAGTACTTC.

This clone occurred a few times. The chain links TRBV10-2 to TRBJ2-5, with 7 bases matching TRBD1. The V segment lost 6 bases and the J segment 3 bases; nucleotides outside the gene matches: 7. The length of the CDR3 is 14 residues. The germline gives CDR1 WSHSY, CDR2 SAAADI. The CDR3 DNA reads as TGCGCCAGCAGAAAGGGGACAGCAAAAGAGACCCAGTACTTC. Amino acids: CASRKGTAKETQYF.

V usage is TRBV11-2 and J usage is TRBJ2-7, with TRBD2 as a possible D gene (6 bases). Germline assignment: CDR1 SGHAT and CDR2 FQNNGV. This CDR3 comprises 16 residues. The germline V and J ends were trimmed by 5 bases and 1 base, with 18 bases remaining between them. The CDR3 spells CASSRWGRTKSYEQYF. The CDR3 DNA is TGTGCCAGCAGCCGCTGGGGCAGGACTAAATCCTACGAGCAGTACTTC.

As regards this clone: Distinct nucleotide sequences in the sample also encode this CDR3. The genes are TRBV6-1 and TRBJ1-2; D ambiguous. From germline, CDR1 is MNHNS and CDR2 SASEGT. This CDR3 has 13 amino acids. Trimming pared 1 base from V and 2 bases from J, leaving 5 bases between. The CDR3 region is CASSEGGNYGYTF. The CDR3 DNA is TGTGCCAGCAGTGAAGGTGGGAACTATGGCTACACCTTC.

With regard to this clone: Germline is not matched at one junction end, which may reflect a read error. This rearrangement joins TRBV6-5 to TRBJ1-1; D ambiguous. The CDR3 runs to 10 residues. Germline V CDR1 and CDR2: MNHEY, SVGAGI. CDR3 sequence reads: CASKPPAGRF. CDR3 DNA: TGTGCCAGCAAACCCCCGGCGGGTCGATTT.

This clone was seen a handful of times. The V gene is TRBV4-1, the J gene TRBJ1-4; TRBD1 agrees at 12 bases. Germline CDR1 and CDR2: MGHRA and YSYEKL. V was pared by 0 bases and J by 8 bases, with 4 bases of the junction left unmatched. This CDR3 region has 16 residues. The CDR3 loop reads CASSQDRGTGGEKLFF. As DNA, the CDR3 is TGCGCCAGCAGCCAAGATCGGGGGACAGGGGGCGAAAAACTGTTTTTT.

This clone is a singleton in its sample. The chain has TRBV27 and TRBJ2-5; the match to TRBD1 covers 8 bases. Germline CDR1 and CDR2: MNHEY and SMNVEV (reference sequence). The CDR3 consists of 13 residues. Germline trimming cut 2 bases from V and 5 bases from J; bases unmatched to any gene: 1. The CDR3 region is CASSLQGAETQYF. The CDR3 nucleotides read TGTGCCAGCAGTTTACAGGGGGCTGAGACCCAGTACTTC.